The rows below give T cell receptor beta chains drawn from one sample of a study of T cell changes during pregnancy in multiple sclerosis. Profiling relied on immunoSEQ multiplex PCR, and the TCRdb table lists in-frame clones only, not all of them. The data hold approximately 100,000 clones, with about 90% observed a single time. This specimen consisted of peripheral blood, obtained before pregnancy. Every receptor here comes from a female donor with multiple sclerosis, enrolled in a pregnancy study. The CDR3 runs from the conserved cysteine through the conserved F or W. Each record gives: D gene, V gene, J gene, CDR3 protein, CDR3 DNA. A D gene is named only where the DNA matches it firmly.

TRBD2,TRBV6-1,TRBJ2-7,CASSEGTSGSYEQYF,TGTGCCAGCAGTGAAGGGACTAGCGGCTCCTACGAGCAGTACTTC
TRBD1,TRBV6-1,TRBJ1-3,CASRMGDRFRNTIYF,TGTGCCAGCAGGATGGGGGACAGATTCCGAAACACCATATATTTT
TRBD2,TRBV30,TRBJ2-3,CAWSDLDSLGLAGGLRHTDTQYF,TGTGCCTGGAGCGACCTTGACTCCCTCGGACTAGCGGGAGGGCTTCGACACACAGATACGCAGTATTTT
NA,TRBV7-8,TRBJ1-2,CASSLRDNNYGYTF,TGTGCCAGCAGCCTTCGGGACAATAACTATGGCTACACCTTC
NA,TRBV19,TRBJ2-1,CASTARGYEQFF,TGTGCCAGTACCGCAAGAGGATATGAGCAGTTCTTC
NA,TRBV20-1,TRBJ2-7,CSARGAEQYF,TGCAGTGCCCGGGGGGCCGAGCAGTACTTC
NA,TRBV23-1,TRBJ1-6,CASSQSRIKARRAVSSYNSPLHF,TGCGCCAGCAGTCAATCGCGAATCAAGGCGCGGAGGGCGGTAAGCTCCTATAATTCACCCCTCCACTTT
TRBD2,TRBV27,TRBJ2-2,CASSLMGGRNTGELFF,TGTGCCAGCAGTTTAATGGGCGGGAGGAACACCGGGGAGCTGTTTTTT
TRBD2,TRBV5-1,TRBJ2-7,CASRLAGGPYEQYF,TGCGCCAGCAGGCTAGCGGGAGGACCTTACGAGCAGTACTTC
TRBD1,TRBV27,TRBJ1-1,CASRLTGDLMNTEAFF,TGTGCCAGCAGGCTCACAGGGGACCTCATGAACACTGAAGCTTTCTTT
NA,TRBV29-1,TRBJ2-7,CSVDPTGLDEQYF,TGCAGCGTTGACCCGACAGGACTCGACGAGCAGTACTTC
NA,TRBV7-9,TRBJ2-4,CASSRWVTNGNIQYF,TGTGCCAGCAGCCGGTGGGTGACTAACGGGAACATTCAGTACTTC
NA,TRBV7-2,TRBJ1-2,CASSSPGGPEGYTF,TGTGCCAGCAGCTCCCCGGGGGGGCCGGAGGGCTACACCTTC
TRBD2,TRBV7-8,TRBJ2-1,CASSLGFGGVGQFF,TGTGCCAGCAGCTTAGGGTTTGGGGGGGTGGGGCAGTTCTTC
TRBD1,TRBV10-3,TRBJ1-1,CAISTQQGSAFF,TGTGCCATCAGCACTCAACAGGGGTCGGCTTTCTTT
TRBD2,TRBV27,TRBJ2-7,CASSLMGGSPHEQYF,TGTGCCAGCAGTTTAATGGGCGGGAGTCCCCACGAGCAGTACTTC
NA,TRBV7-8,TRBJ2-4,CASSLTPRLTKNIQYF,TGTGCCAGCAGCTTAACCCCCAGGTTAACCAAAAACATTCAGTACTTC
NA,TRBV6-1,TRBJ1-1,CASSGTVLMNTEAFF,TGTGCCAGCAGTGGGACAGTCCTCATGAACACTGAAGCTTTCTTT
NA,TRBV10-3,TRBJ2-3,CAITLDTQYF,TGTGCCATCACCTTGGATACGCAGTATTTT